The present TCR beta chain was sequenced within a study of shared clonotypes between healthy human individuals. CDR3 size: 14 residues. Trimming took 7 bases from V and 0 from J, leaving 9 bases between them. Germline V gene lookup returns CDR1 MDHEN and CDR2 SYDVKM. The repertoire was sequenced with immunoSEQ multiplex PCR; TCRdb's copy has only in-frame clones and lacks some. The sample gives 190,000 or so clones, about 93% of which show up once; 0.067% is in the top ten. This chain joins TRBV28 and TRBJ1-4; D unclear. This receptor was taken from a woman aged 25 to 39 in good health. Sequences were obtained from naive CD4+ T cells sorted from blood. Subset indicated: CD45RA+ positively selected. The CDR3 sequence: CASIGEPTNEKLFF. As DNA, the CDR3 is TGTGCCAGCATCGGGGAACCAACTAATGAAAAACTGTTTTTT.